This T cell receptor (beta chain) was recorded in a study of cytomegalovirus exposure and HLA in healthy donors. About the research overall: The Caucasian-associated ancestry cluster held roughly 80% of 350 to 450 genotyped donors. Study results and caveats: V- and J-gene trimming in TCR beta was tied to a missense DCLRE1C variant by an analysis performed later. Cytomegalovirus status was reportedly diagnosed by the classifier with high sensitivity and specificity.

With regard to this clone: What it binds is not known.

The CDR3 runs 15 residues. Germline CDR1 is SGHKS and CDR2 is YYEKEE (reference sequence). Trimming took 5 bases from V and 1 from J, leaving 16 bases between them. 13 Jbeta primers and 60 Vbeta primers were used for the PCR. Sequenced by immunoSEQ multiplex PCR; TCRdb stores in-frame clones only, minus some. The data show about 180,000 clones, over 65% seen once. The TCR originated in a man aged 18-30 years in good health and CMV-seronegative. The sequencing sample was made of PBMCs. V and J are TRBV5-5 and TRBJ2-7, with TRBD2 as a possible D gene (5 bases). CDR3: CASRREADGSYEQYF. CDR3 nucleotides: TGTGCCAGCAGGCGAGAAGCGGACGGGTCCTACGAGCAGTACTTC. The entire variable domain, with the rest obtained from reference TRBV5-5 and TRBJ2-7, is as follows: DAGVTQSPTHLIKTRGQQVTLRCSPISGHKSVSWYQQVLGQGPQFIFQYYEKEERGRGNFPDRFSARQFPNYSSELNVNALLLGDSALYLCASRREADGSYEQYFGPGTRLTVT.